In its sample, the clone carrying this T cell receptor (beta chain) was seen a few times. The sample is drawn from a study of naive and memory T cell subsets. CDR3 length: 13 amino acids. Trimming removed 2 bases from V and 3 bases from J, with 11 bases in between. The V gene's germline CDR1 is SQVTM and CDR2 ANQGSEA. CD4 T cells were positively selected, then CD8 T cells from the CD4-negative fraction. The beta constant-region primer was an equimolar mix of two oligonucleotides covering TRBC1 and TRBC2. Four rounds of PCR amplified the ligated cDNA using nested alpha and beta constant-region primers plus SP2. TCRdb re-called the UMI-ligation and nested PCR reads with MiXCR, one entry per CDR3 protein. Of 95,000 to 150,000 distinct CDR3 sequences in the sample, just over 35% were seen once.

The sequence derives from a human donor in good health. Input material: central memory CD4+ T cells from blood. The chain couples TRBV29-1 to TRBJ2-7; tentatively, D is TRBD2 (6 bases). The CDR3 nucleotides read TGCAGCGTTGAAACCGGGAGAAGCTACGAGCAGTACTTC. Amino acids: CSVETGRSYEQYF.